Listed below are T cell receptor beta chains from one sample, sequenced in a study of cytomegalovirus exposure and HLA in healthy donors. Assay: immunoSEQ multiplex PCR; the TCRdb copy retains only in-frame clones and omits some. This table has tens of thousands of clones, over 85% appearing once. Sequenced input: PBMCs. The receptors stem from a woman between 18 and 30 years old in good health and CMV-seronegative. CDR3s include the opening cysteine and the closing phenylalanine or tryptophan. Fields, in order: V gene, clone size, D gene, J gene, CDR3 protein, CDR3 DNA. The D gene is left open where the match is weak. Rows give clone size only sometimes, using once, few, many, or a class for an expanded clone.

V gene: TRBV29-1; clone size: few; D gene: TRBD1; J gene: TRBJ2-7; CDR3 protein: CSVELGQGAYEQYF; CDR3 DNA: TGCAGCGTTGAATTGGGACAGGGGGCCTACGAGCAGTACTTC
V gene: TRBV10-3; clone size: -; D gene: -; J gene: TRBJ2-1; CDR3 protein: CAISDKLGARDEQFF; CDR3 DNA: TGTGCCATCAGTGATAAATTGGGGGCGAGGGATGAGCAGTTCTTC
V gene: TRBV7-9; clone size: -; D gene: -; J gene: TRBJ2-2; CDR3 protein: CASSLLGNTGTGELFF; CDR3 DNA: TGTGCCAGCAGCTTACTTGGGAATACAGGGACCGGGGAGCTGTTTTTT
V gene: TRBV7-2; clone size: -; D gene: TRBD2; J gene: TRBJ2-5; CDR3 protein: CASSPGWVAGGRETQYF; CDR3 DNA: TGTGCCAGCAGCCCCGGTTGGGTAGCGGGGGGCCGAGAGACCCAGTACTTC
V gene: TRBV4-3; clone size: -; D gene: TRBD1; J gene: TRBJ2-7; CDR3 protein: CASSQMTGSYEQYF; CDR3 DNA: TGCGCCAGCAGCCAGATGACAGGGTCGTACGAGCAGTACTTC
V gene: TRBV6-5; clone size: -; D gene: -; J gene: TRBJ2-7; CDR3 protein: CASSRVFGSLYEQYF; CDR3 DNA: TGTGCCAGCAGCCGTGTGTTCGGGAGTCTCTACGAGCAGTACTTC
V gene: TRBV30; clone size: -; D gene: TRBD2; J gene: TRBJ2-1; CDR3 protein: CAWSGAALAGASYNEQFF; CDR3 DNA: TGTGCCTGGAGTGGAGCCGCCCTAGCGGGAGCCTCCTACAATGAGCAGTTCTTC
V gene: TRBV7-7; clone size: -; D gene: TRBD1; J gene: TRBJ2-7; CDR3 protein: CASSLGTGGTEQYF; CDR3 DNA: TGTGCCAGCAGCTTAGGGACAGGGGGTACCGAGCAGTACTTC
V gene: TRBV6-4; clone size: once; D gene: -; J gene: TRBJ2-6; CDR3 protein: CASSATGSGANVLTF; CDR3 DNA: TGTGCCAGCAGTGCAACGGGGTCGGGGGCCAACGTCCTGACTTTC
V gene: TRBV18; clone size: -; D gene: -; J gene: TRBJ1-3; CDR3 protein: CASSPRTVSGSSSGNTIYF; CDR3 DNA: TGTGCCAGCTCACCGCGGACAGTATCCGGTAGTAGCTCTGGAAACACCATATATTTT
V gene: TRBV7-8; clone size: -; D gene: TRBD2; J gene: TRBJ2-5; CDR3 protein: CASSLARSGVQETQYF; CDR3 DNA: TGTGCCAGCAGCTTAGCGCGTAGCGGGGTCCAAGAGACCCAGTACTTC
V gene: TRBV7-9; clone size: -; D gene: TRBD2; J gene: TRBJ2-7; CDR3 protein: CASSPRLAGESEQYF; CDR3 DNA: TGTGCCAGCAGCCCCCGACTAGCGGGGGAGAGCGAGCAGTACTTC
V gene: TRBV27; clone size: -; D gene: -; J gene: TRBJ2-7; CDR3 protein: CASSPWDSYYEQYF; CDR3 DNA: TGTGCCAGCAGTCCTTGGGACTCTTACTACGAGCAGTACTTC
V gene: TRBV4-1; clone size: -; D gene: -; J gene: TRBJ2-7; CDR3 protein: CASSQDPYTGFEQYF; CDR3 DNA: TGCGCCAGCAGCCAAGACCCTTATACAGGGTTCGAGCAGTACTTC
V gene: TRBV10-3; clone size: -; D gene: TRBD1; J gene: TRBJ1-1; CDR3 protein: CAVGAGGESTEAFF; CDR3 DNA: TGTGCCGTGGGTGCAGGGGGCGAAAGCACTGAAGCTTTCTTT
V gene: TRBV4-3; clone size: -; D gene: -; J gene: TRBJ2-7; CDR3 protein: CASSHSTTGEVYEQYF; CDR3 DNA: TGCGCCAGCAGCCACTCGACCACAGGGGAGGTCTACGAGCAGTACTTC
V gene: TRBV9; clone size: once; D gene: TRBD1; J gene: TRBJ2-1; CDR3 protein: CASGGFTGVNEQFF; CDR3 DNA: TGTGCCAGCGGGGGATTCACAGGGGTCAATGAGCAGTTCTTC
V gene: TRBV19; clone size: once; D gene: -; J gene: TRBJ2-7; CDR3 protein: CASSTRGDYEQYF; CDR3 DNA: TGTGCCAGTAGTACCAGGGGCGATTACGAGCAGTACTTC
V gene: TRBV27; clone size: -; D gene: TRBD1; J gene: TRBJ1-2; CDR3 protein: CASSRQGSYVRYTF; CDR3 DNA: TGTGCCAGCAGCCGACAGGGTTCCTATGTCCGCTACACCTTC
V gene: TRBV2; clone size: -; D gene: TRBD2; J gene: TRBJ2-7; CDR3 protein: CASTGTRVYEQYF; CDR3 DNA: TGTGCCAGCACCGGGACTAGAGTCTACGAGCAGTACTTC
V gene: TRBV9; clone size: -; D gene: TRBD2; J gene: TRBJ2-1; CDR3 protein: CASSPGTSGGYNEQFF; CDR3 DNA: TGTGCCAGCAGCCCCGGGACTAGCGGAGGCTACAATGAGCAGTTCTTC
V gene: TRBV6-4; clone size: few; D gene: TRBD1; J gene: TRBJ2-3; CDR3 protein: CASSDGQGATDTQYF; CDR3 DNA: TGTGCCAGCAGTGACGGGCAGGGGGCCACAGATACGCAGTATTTT
V gene: TRBV6-5; clone size: -; D gene: TRBD1; J gene: TRBJ1-2; CDR3 protein: CASSPSGTGSGYTF; CDR3 DNA: TGTGCCAGCAGCCCCTCGGGGACAGGGTCTGGCTACACCTTC
V gene: TRBV5-1; clone size: -; D gene: TRBD1; J gene: TRBJ2-2; CDR3 protein: CASSIRTGSNTGELFF; CDR3 DNA: TGCGCCAGCAGCATTCGGACAGGGAGCAACACCGGGGAGCTGTTTTTT
V gene: TRBV14; clone size: -; D gene: -; J gene: TRBJ2-5; CDR3 protein: CASSYFAGETQYF; CDR3 DNA: TGTGCCAGCAGCTACTTTGCGGGGGAGACCCAGTACTTC
V gene: TRBV5-1; clone size: -; D gene: TRBD1; J gene: TRBJ1-1; CDR3 protein: CASSPGQGNTEAFF; CDR3 DNA: TGCGCCAGCAGCCCAGGACAGGGGAACACTGAAGCTTTCTTT
V gene: TRBV15; clone size: -; D gene: TRBD1; J gene: TRBJ2-6; CDR3 protein: CATSNRGQGASGANVLTF; CDR3 DNA: TGTGCCACCAGCAACCGGGGACAGGGGGCTTCTGGGGCCAACGTCCTGACTTTC
V gene: TRBV20-1; clone size: -; D gene: -; J gene: TRBJ1-5; CDR3 protein: CSANNNQPQHF; CDR3 DNA: TGCAGTGCAAACAACAATCAGCCCCAGCATTTT
V gene: TRBV11-3; clone size: -; D gene: -; J gene: TRBJ2-1; CDR3 protein: CASSLGGAYNEQFF; CDR3 DNA: TGTGCCAGCAGCTTAGGCGGGGCCTACAATGAGCAGTTCTTC
V gene: TRBV7-2; clone size: -; D gene: -; J gene: TRBJ1-5; CDR3 protein: CASSSAGASNQPQHF; CDR3 DNA: TGTGCCAGCAGCTCCGCGGGGGCGAGCAATCAGCCCCAGCATTTT
V gene: TRBV5-4; clone size: -; D gene: TRBD1; J gene: TRBJ1-6; CDR3 protein: CASSFRQGNSPLHF; CDR3 DNA: TGTGCCAGCAGCTTCCGACAGGGAAATTCACCCCTCCACTTT
V gene: TRBV6-6; clone size: -; D gene: -; J gene: TRBJ1-2; CDR3 protein: CASSFRGEGDYGYTF; CDR3 DNA: TGTGCCAGCAGTTTCCGAGGGGAGGGAGACTATGGCTACACCTTC
V gene: TRBV15; clone size: -; D gene: TRBD2; J gene: TRBJ2-1; CDR3 protein: CATSRPGLAGYNEQFF; CDR3 DNA: TGTGCCACCAGCAGACCCGGACTAGCGGGTTACAATGAGCAGTTCTTC
V gene: TRBV7-9; clone size: once; D gene: TRBD2; J gene: TRBJ2-2; CDR3 protein: CASSLELAGGPDDGELFF; CDR3 DNA: TGTGCCAGCAGCTTAGAGCTAGCGGGAGGGCCTGATGACGGGGAGCTGTTTTTT
V gene: TRBV7-8; clone size: -; D gene: -; J gene: TRBJ2-5; CDR3 protein: CASIVRDSGGSGFETQYF; CDR3 DNA: TGTGCCAGCATTGTAAGGGACAGCGGGGGATCCGGTTTCGAGACCCAGTACTTC
V gene: TRBV19; clone size: few; D gene: TRBD2; J gene: TRBJ2-1; CDR3 protein: CASSRGGDYNEQFF; CDR3 DNA: TGTGCCAGTAGTAGGGGGGGGGACTACAATGAGCAGTTCTTC
V gene: TRBV19; clone size: few; D gene: -; J gene: TRBJ2-3; CDR3 protein: CASDSVSTDTQYF; CDR3 DNA: TGTGCTTCGGACAGTGTAAGCACAGATACGCAGTATTTT
V gene: TRBV10-3; clone size: -; D gene: -; J gene: TRBJ1-1; CDR3 protein: CAIRDNRAEAFF; CDR3 DNA: TGTGCCATCAGGGACAACCGGGCTGAAGCTTTCTTT
V gene: TRBV5-6; clone size: -; D gene: -; J gene: TRBJ2-3; CDR3 protein: CASSLAGDTQYF; CDR3 DNA: TGTGCCAGCAGCTTGGCGGGAGATACGCAGTATTTT
V gene: TRBV4-1; clone size: once; D gene: TRBD2; J gene: TRBJ2-2; CDR3 protein: CASSQEGGRGAGELFF; CDR3 DNA: TGCGCCAGCAGCCAAGAAGGGGGGCGGGGGGCCGGGGAGCTGTTTTTT
V gene: TRBV6-5; clone size: -; D gene: TRBD2; J gene: TRBJ2-1; CDR3 protein: CASSTLSGAYNEQFF; CDR3 DNA: TGTGCCAGCAGTACCCTTAGCGGGGCTTACAATGAGCAGTTCTTC
V gene: TRBV5-4; clone size: -; D gene: TRBD2; J gene: TRBJ2-3; CDR3 protein: CASSAGTSGLTDTQYF; CDR3 DNA: TGTGCCAGCAGCGCCGGGACTAGCGGTCTCACAGATACGCAGTATTTT
V gene: TRBV30; clone size: -; D gene: TRBD2; J gene: TRBJ2-7; CDR3 protein: CAWSPTRTSGRSYEQYF; CDR3 DNA: TGTGCCTGGAGTCCGACTCGGACTAGCGGGAGATCCTACGAGCAGTACTTC
V gene: TRBV4-1; clone size: -; D gene: -; J gene: TRBJ2-1; CDR3 protein: CASSQDPASERNEQFF; CDR3 DNA: TGCGCCAGCAGCCAAGATCCCGCTAGCGAAAGGAATGAGCAGTTCTTC
V gene: TRBV27; clone size: -; D gene: TRBD1; J gene: TRBJ1-2; CDR3 protein: CASTGTGIGGYTF; CDR3 DNA: TGTGCCAGCACCGGGACAGGGATCGGGGGCTACACCTTC
V gene: TRBV7-6; clone size: -; D gene: -; J gene: TRBJ2-7; CDR3 protein: CASSLAQGYEQYF; CDR3 DNA: TGTGCCAGCAGCTTAGCCCAGGGCTACGAGCAGTACTTC
V gene: TRBV7-9; clone size: -; D gene: -; J gene: TRBJ1-1; CDR3 protein: CASSSGVEAFF; CDR3 DNA: TGTGCCAGCAGCTCAGGGGTTGAAGCTTTCTTT
V gene: TRBV30; clone size: -; D gene: -; J gene: TRBJ2-5; CDR3 protein: CACYPGYLGTQYF; CDR3 DNA: TGTGCCTGTTATCCAGGGTACTTAGGGACCCAGTACTTC
V gene: TRBV2; clone size: -; D gene: -; J gene: TRBJ2-6; CDR3 protein: CATYRTSTVAGANVLTF; CDR3 DNA: TGTGCCACGTATCGAACTTCGACAGTCGCTGGGGCCAACGTCCTGACTTTC
V gene: TRBV9; clone size: -; D gene: TRBD2; J gene: TRBJ2-3; CDR3 protein: CASSVAGLFSTDTQYF; CDR3 DNA: TGTGCCAGCAGCGTAGCGGGACTATTTAGCACAGATACGCAGTATTTT
V gene: TRBV29-1; clone size: -; D gene: -; J gene: TRBJ2-1; CDR3 protein: CSVLPGRNEQFF; CDR3 DNA: TGCAGCGTTTTGCCGGGGAGGAATGAGCAGTTCTTC
V gene: TRBV5-1; clone size: -; D gene: -; J gene: TRBJ1-4; CDR3 protein: CASSLGGVEEKLFF; CDR3 DNA: TGCGCCAGCAGCTTGGGGGGGGTTGAAGAAAAACTGTTTTTT
V gene: TRBV5-4; clone size: -; D gene: -; J gene: TRBJ1-2; CDR3 protein: CASSLVSVIMGYTF; CDR3 DNA: TGTGCCAGCAGCTTGGTGTCGGTCATAATGGGCTACACCTTC
V gene: TRBV10-3; clone size: -; D gene: -; J gene: TRBJ1-2; CDR3 protein: CAISESGQVLGYTF; CDR3 DNA: TGTGCCATCAGTGAGTCGGGGCAGGTTCTTGGCTACACCTTC
V gene: TRBV10-3; clone size: -; D gene: TRBD1; J gene: TRBJ1-1; CDR3 protein: CAISVGTGVRAFF; CDR3 DNA: TGTGCCATCAGTGTAGGGACAGGGGTGAGAGCTTTCTTT
V gene: TRBV5-6; clone size: -; D gene: TRBD1; J gene: TRBJ1-1; CDR3 protein: CASSLPRTGMNTEAFF; CDR3 DNA: TGTGCCAGCAGCTTGCCCAGGACAGGGATGAACACTGAAGCTTTCTTT
V gene: TRBV28; clone size: -; D gene: TRBD1; J gene: TRBJ1-6; CDR3 protein: CASRDSSYNSPLHF; CDR3 DNA: TGTGCCAGCCGGGACAGCTCCTATAATTCACCCCTCCACTTT